This T cell receptor (beta chain) was profiled in a study of PD-1 blockade in classical Hodgkin lymphoma. Trimming cost V 11 bases and J 7 bases; bases outside gene matches: 13. Germline V gene lookup returns CDR1 LNHDA and CDR2 SQIVND (reference sequence). The CDR3 spans 13 residues. For this clone: Its antigen is currently unknown.

Using immunoSEQ multiplex PCR, the repertoire was profiled, and TCRdb retains in-frame clones only, with some absent. The sample records 90,000 to 100,000 clones, just under 80% being singletons. This sample's time point: cycle 4 day 1 (C4D1), after more than five weeks of nivolumab. Each patient experienced a relapse that followed autologous stem cell transplantation, and brentuximab vedotin exposure varied. Study-level findings and limits: Later analyses included only patients treated at least 1 year post-ASCT. A reduction in baseline TCR diversity was reportedly seen in newly diagnosed patients relative to healthy donors.

The source is a human donor with classical Hodgkin lymphoma. The chain employs TRBV19 and TRBJ1-1; 7 nucleotides line up with TRBD1. Specimen: peripheral blood mononuclear cells (PBMCs), collected before the fourth cycle of nivolumab. The CDR3 spells CAAENRGGGEAFF. The CDR3 nucleotides read TGTGCCGCCGAGAACAGGGGAGGCGGTGAAGCTTTCTTT.